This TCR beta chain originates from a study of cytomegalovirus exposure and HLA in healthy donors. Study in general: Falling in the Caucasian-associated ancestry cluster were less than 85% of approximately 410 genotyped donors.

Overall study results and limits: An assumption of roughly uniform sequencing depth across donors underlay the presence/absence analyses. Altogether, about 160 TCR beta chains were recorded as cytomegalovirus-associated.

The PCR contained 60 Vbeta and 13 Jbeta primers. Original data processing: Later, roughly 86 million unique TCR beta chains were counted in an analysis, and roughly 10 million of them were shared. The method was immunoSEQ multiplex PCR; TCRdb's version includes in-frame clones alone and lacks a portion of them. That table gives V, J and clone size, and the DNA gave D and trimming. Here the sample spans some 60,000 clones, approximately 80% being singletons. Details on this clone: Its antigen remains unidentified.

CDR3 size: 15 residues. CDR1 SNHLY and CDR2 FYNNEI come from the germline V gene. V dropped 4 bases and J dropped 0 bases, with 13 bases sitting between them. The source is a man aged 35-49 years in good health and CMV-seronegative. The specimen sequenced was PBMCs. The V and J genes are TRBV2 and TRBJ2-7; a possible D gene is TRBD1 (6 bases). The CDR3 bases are TGTGCCAGCAGTGGACAGGTCCTAAGCTCCTACGAGCAGTACTTC. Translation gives CASSGQVLSSYEQYF.